The 8 T cell receptor beta chains given below trace back to one sample, sequenced in a study of T-cell reconstitution after alpha-beta-depleted transplantation in children. Unique molecular identifiers were used in preparing the TCRbeta library. A single record per CDR3 protein comes from TCRdb applying MiXCR to the PCR reads. The sample shows about 610,000 distinct CDR3 sequences, about 10% of them seen only once. Sequencing used PBMCs from the stem cell graft donor, obtained from the stem cell graft. The receptors come from a human donor who donated a stem cell graft to a child with acute myeloid leukemia.

This clonotype appeared many times. The CDR3 coding sequence is TGCGCCAGCAGTTTCGCAGGGTTAACAGAGACCCAGTACTTC. This codes for CASSFAGLTETQYF. The chain combines TRBV5-1 with TRBJ2-5, with D possibly being TRBD1 (5 bases). Between the trimmed V and J ends, which lost 5 bases and 4 bases, there was a span of 15 bases. Germline CDR1 and CDR2: SGHRS and YFSETQ. The CDR3 totals 14 residues.

This clonotype was seen at least ten times. V is TRBV29-1 and J is TRBJ2-3; 8 nucleotides align to TRBD2. J was trimmed by 6 bases and V by 7 bases; bases with no gene match: 9. The CDR3 runs to 13 residues. In germline, CDR1 is SQVTM, CDR2 ANQGSEA. Here the CDR3 reads CSARAGVGDTQYF. CDR3 DNA sequence: TGCAGCGCTCGAGCGGGAGTCGGGGATACGCAGTATTTT.

This clonotype was recorded many times. The chain has TRBV6-2 or TRBV6-3 and TRBJ1-5; unclear D gene. The germline V gene encodes CDR1 MNHEY and CDR2 SVGEGT. The V and J ends lost 2 bases and 3 bases respectively, with 17 bases between them. The CDR3 is 17 residues long. As DNA, the CDR3 is TGTGCCAGCAGTTACGCGAAGGAGATTGCAGTCAATCAGCCCCAGCATTTT. Amino acids: CASSYAKEIAVNQPQHF.

This clonotype has a count of ten or more. The rearrangement links TRBV21-1 to TRBJ2-1; TRBD2 was called by the table and not checked on the DNA. TRBV21-1 is a documented pseudogene. This CDR3 is built from 23 residues. The CDR3 sequence is CASSTGTSDNQVLGGASYNEQFF. The CDR3 DNA reads TGTGCCAGCAGCACCGGGACTAGCGACAACCAGGTACTCGGCGGGGCATCCTACAATGAGCAGTTCTTC.

This sequence joins TRBV20-1 and TRBJ2-1; 9 bases line up with TRBD1. Trimming cost V 5 bases and J 4 bases; bases outside gene matches: 6. CDR1 DFQATT and CDR2 SNEGSKA come from the germline V gene (reference sequence). The CDR3 extends over 14 amino acids. The CDR3 DNA reads TGCAGTGCTGGGGAGACAGGGGGATACAATGAGCAGTTCTTC. This sequence encodes CSAGETGGYNEQFF.

This clonotype has only a few counts. J is TRBJ2-5 and V is TRBV7-8; tentative D call: TRBD1 (5 bases). Trimming stripped 3 bases from V and 0 bases from J, with 8 bases between. This CDR3 is 14 amino acids long. Germline V lookup: CDR1 SGHVS, CDR2 FQNEAQ. For the CDR3, the DNA is TGTGCCAGCAGCTTGGGGCAATACCAAGAGACCCAGTACTTC. Its protein is CASSLGQYQETQYF.

This clonotype was seen just once. The chain links TRBV3-1 to TRBJ1-1; possible D gene TRBD1, 6 bases. This CDR3 spans 14 amino acids. Germline V gene data show CDR1 as LGHDT and CDR2 as YNNKEL (reference sequence). V was pared by 7 bases and J by 4 bases, with 16 bases between. The CDR3 sequence is CASTSRGVGTEAFF. The CDR3 DNA reads TGTGCCAGCACCTCAAGGGGGGTCGGCACTGAAGCTTTCTTT.

Here the CDR3 DNA reads TGCGCCAGCAGCTTTCACAGGGAAGGAACTGAAGCTTTCTTT. Translating gives CASSFHREGTEAFF. The chain joins TRBV5-1 to TRBJ1-1, with D possibly matching TRBD1 (6 bases). With 2 bases removed from V and 5 bases from J, the gap between germline ends came to 13 bases. This CDR3 is built from 14 residues. Germline V lookup: CDR1 SGHRS, CDR2 YFSETQ. Full variable domain (missing parts from reference TRBV5-1 and TRBJ1-1): KAGVTQTPRYLIKTRGQQVTLSCSPISGHRSVSWYQQTPGQGLQFLFEYFSETQRNKGNFPGRFSGRQFSNSRSEMNVSTLELGDSALYLCASSFHREGTEAFFGQGTRLTVV.